Sequencing of this TCR beta chain was carried out in a study of T cells in Graves' hyperthyroidism and ophthalmopathy. It was 8 to 10 ml of fresh peripheral blood that supplied the PBMCs. RNA transcripts served as the template for amplifying TCR beta CDR3 regions. Primed by the HTBI set, a first-round RT-PCR was run on the TCR CDR3. TCRdb called the multiplex PCR reads again in MiXCR, with one record for every CDR3 protein. The repertoire has hundreds of thousands of distinct CDR3 sequences, 30% to 40% of them found once; the top ten carry 30% to 40%. The CDR3 loop spans 14 amino acids. Germline assignment: CDR1 LNHDA and CDR2 SQIVND (reference sequence). In this sample, this clonotype turned up once. A much larger clone is a single base away; this may be a read error.

The chain has TRBV19 and TRBJ1-1; D unclear. The sequencing input was blood. This sequence was found in a woman in her thirties or forties with Graves' hyperthyroidism. In DNA form, the CDR3 reads TGTGCCAGTAGTCCCCGGGTGGGAAACACTGAAGCTTCCTTT. It encodes CASSPRVGNTEASF.